This T cell receptor (beta chain) was obtained from a study of blood T cell repertoires in COVID-19. Study-level background: Collection of acute and convalescent COVID-19 samples took place in the United States, Italy and Spain. Sample material is recorded as cDNA or gDNA derived from T cells, B-cell-depleted T cells, or PBMCs.

In the authors' methods: For nucleated cells, counts were estimated from reference gene primer amplification. Sequencing used immunoSEQ multiplex PCR; TCRdb keeps in-frame clones, though not all of them. V and J calls and clone size are as listed in that table; D and trimming were resolved from the DNA. The sample holds over 150,000 clones, roughly 88% seen once. The sequence was obtained from a woman of 80 years or more with active or convalescent COVID-19. Sequenced: peripheral blood.

CDR3 coding DNA: TGTGCCACCAGCAGAGACGTGTCTAACTATGGCTACACCTTC. It translates to CATSRDVSNYGYTF. The gene calls are TRBV15 and TRBJ1-2; no definite D call. The CDR3 sequence is 14 residues long. Germline loops: CDR1 LNHNV, CDR2 YYDKDF (reference sequence). V was pared by 0 bases and J by 0 bases, with 5 bases between.